One T cell receptor (beta chain) is described in this entry. Here immunoSEQ multiplex PCR was the method, and the copy in TCRdb shows in-frame clones only, minus some. The sample shows fewer than 200,000 clones, roughly 91% of them seen only once. This entry comes from a study of blood T cell repertoires in COVID-19. Study context: The United States, Italy and Spain were the sources of the acute and convalescent COVID-19 samples. PBMCs, B-cell-depleted T cells, or T cells provided the cDNA or gDNA that made up the material.

Trimming took 8 bases from V and 0 from J, leaving 15 bases between them. Germline V CDR1 and CDR2: SGHVS, FNYEAQ. The CDR3 spans 15 residues. The receptor was derived from a man in his late teens or twenties with COVID-19, enrolled during active disease. The chain uses TRBV7-6 and TRBJ2-3; TRBD2 might be the D (6 bases). Sequencing input: peripheral blood. The CDR3 sequence: CASRNRETSTDTQYF. CDR3 DNA sequence: TGTGCCAGCCGCAACCGGGAGACTAGCACAGATACGCAGTATTTT.